This is a list of T cell receptor beta chains from one sample in a study of T cell changes during pregnancy in multiple sclerosis. The assay was immunoSEQ multiplex PCR, and TCRdb's table has in-frame clones only and misses some. Of about 72,000 clones in the sample, 92% were seen once. The material was peripheral blood, obtained in the first trimester of pregnancy. The source of these receptors is a female donor in good health, enrolled as a control in a pregnancy study. CDR3s include the opening cysteine and the closing phenylalanine or tryptophan. Fields, in order: J gene, clone size, V gene, CDR3 protein. The size of a clone is reported for some rows only, either as once, few or many, or as a class for expanded clones.

J gene: TRBJ1-4
clone size: .
V gene: TRBV6-5
CDR3 protein: CASSYSNGGGELFF

J gene: TRBJ1-3
clone size: .
V gene: TRBV6-5
CDR3 protein: CASKSRGSGNTIYF

J gene: TRBJ1-5
clone size: .
V gene: TRBV6-1
CDR3 protein: CASDGQVNQPQHF

J gene: TRBJ1-1
clone size: .
V gene: TRBV10-1
CDR3 protein: CASSEQSGAILMNTEAFF

J gene: TRBJ1-4
clone size: .
V gene: TRBV30
CDR3 protein: CAQQGVNEKLFF

J gene: TRBJ2-3
clone size: once
V gene: TRBV7-8
CDR3 protein: CASSPGGGTDTQYF

J gene: TRBJ2-1
clone size: .
V gene: TRBV4-1
CDR3 protein: CASSVQFEWAGSVHEQFF

J gene: TRBJ2-7
clone size: .
V gene: TRBV11-2
CDR3 protein: CASSLLGTRSYEQYF

J gene: TRBJ2-7
clone size: .
V gene: TRBV19
CDR3 protein: CASSLGGVYEQYF

J gene: TRBJ2-7
clone size: .
V gene: TRBV4-1
CDR3 protein: CASSRGAGDEQYF

J gene: TRBJ1-2
clone size: .
V gene: TRBV29-1
CDR3 protein: CSVDQTGRRLLTF

J gene: TRBJ2-5
clone size: .
V gene: TRBV7-2
CDR3 protein: CASSLGWQQETQYF

J gene: TRBJ2-7
clone size: .
V gene: TRBV11-2
CDR3 protein: CASSWLRNQLRERPYEQYF

J gene: TRBJ2-2
clone size: .
V gene: TRBV11-3
CDR3 protein: CASSLGDTGELFF

J gene: TRBJ2-2
clone size: .
V gene: TRBV7-9
CDR3 protein: CASSSKGPGYGELFF

J gene: TRBJ2-4
clone size: .
V gene: TRBV11-2
CDR3 protein: CASSSNNLGEDPNIQYF

J gene: TRBJ2-7
clone size: .
V gene: TRBV4-1
CDR3 protein: CASSPYQRLPYEQYF